Below, 18 T cell receptor beta chains from the same sample are listed, as sequenced in a study of T cell repertoires in cytomegalovirus infection. TCRdb ran MiXCR on the reads and lists one entry per CDR3 protein. This table has hundreds of thousands of distinct CDR3 sequences, approximately 40% appearing once. These receptors lack a known antigen. This specimen consisted of cultured PBMCs, obtained from culture after CMV antigen stimulation. The origin of the receptors is a human donor in good health (CMV status not recorded). Some clones in this sample may be carry-over from other donors' samples.

The V call is TRBV20-1, the J call TRBJ2-7; 7 positions agree with TRBD2. Looked up from germline, CDR1 is DFQATT and CDR2 is SNEGSKA (reference sequence). The CDR3 length is 14 residues. V dropped 6 bases and J dropped 2; count of bases not matched to a gene: 10. CDR3 DNA: TGCAGTGCCCGAACCGAGCGGGGCCCCTACGAGCAGTACTTC. Translating it yields CSARTERGPYEQYF.

This clonotype was detected a few times. The V gene is TRBV7-9, the J gene TRBJ1-2; unclear D gene. The CDR3 is 14 residues long. Germline assignment: CDR1 SEHNR and CDR2 FQNEAQ (reference sequence). The ends were cut back, 6 bases at V and 7 bases at J, with 18 bases in the middle. CDR3: CASRNPRAPGGYTF. The CDR3 nucleotides read TGTGCCAGCAGAAACCCGAGGGCCCCGGGTGGCTACACCTTC.

The chain joins TRBV7-2 to TRBJ2-1; unclear D gene. Trimming stripped 5 bases from V and 6 bases from J, with 11 bases between. Germline CDR1 is SGHTA and CDR2 is FQGNSA. The CDR3 sequence is 13 residues long. CDR3 region: CASSTGPSNEQFF. The CDR3 coding sequence is TGTGCCAGCAGCACTGGACCGAGCAATGAGCAGTTCTTC. Based on the CDR3 plus reference TRBV7-2 and TRBJ2-1, the full variable domain is GAGVSQSPSNKVTEKGKDVELRCDPISGHTALYWYRQSLGQGLEFLIYFQGNSAPDKSGLPSDRFSAERTGGSVSTLTIQRTQQEDSAVYLCASSTGPSNEQFFGPGTRLTVL.

The gene calls are TRBV5-1 and TRBJ2-7; D unresolved. There are 15 residues in the CDR3. The V gene lost 1 base and the J gene lost 1 base, with 12 bases spanning the gap. From germline, CDR1 is SGHRS and CDR2 YFSETQ. The CDR3 loop is CASSLTYSKSYEQYF. The CDR3 DNA reads TGCGCCAGCAGCTTGACTTACAGTAAGTCCTACGAGCAGTACTTC.

V and J are TRBV12-3 or TRBV12-4 and TRBJ1-3, with D perhaps TRBD1 (5 bases). Trimming shortened V by 8 bases and J by 6 bases, and 17 bases separated the two germline ends. The CDR3 runs to 14 residues. CDR3 sequence (DNA): TGTGCCAGCCGCAACGGGGGAGGGGTAAACACCATATATTTT. This codes for CASRNGGGVNTIYF.

This clonotype was found many times. The V call is TRBV7-2, the J call TRBJ2-5, with D possibly being TRBD1 (6 bases). This CDR3 comprises 16 residues. Between the trimmed V and J ends, which lost 3 bases and 5 bases, there was a span of 19 bases. Germline assignment: CDR1 SGHTA and CDR2 FQGNSA. CDR3 sequence reads: CASSFISVGQSETQYF. The CDR3 nucleotides read TGTGCCAGCAGCTTCATCAGCGTCGGACAGTCGGAGACCCAGTACTTC. Full variable domain (missing parts from reference TRBV7-2 and TRBJ2-5): GAGVSQSPSNKVTEKGKDVELRCDPISGHTALYWYRQSLGQGLEFLIYFQGNSAPDKSGLPSDRFSAERTGGSVSTLTIQRTQQEDSAVYLCASSFISVGQSETQYFGPGTRLLVL.

The chain links TRBV28 to TRBJ1-2; D ambiguous. From germline, CDR1 is MDHEN and CDR2 SYDVKM. Trimming removed 2 bases at V and 3 bases at J, with 10 bases between. This CDR3 contains 14 residues. The CDR3 DNA is TGTGCCAGCAGTTTACTCGTGGCGGACTATGGCTACACCTTC. Translating it yields CASSLLVADYGYTF.

This clonotype was counted between two and nine times. The chain joins TRBV11-1 to TRBJ2-2; the match to TRBD1 covers 7 bases. J was trimmed by 2 bases and V by 5 bases; bases with no gene match: 8. CDR1 and CDR2 from the germline V gene are SGHAT and FQDESV (reference sequence). The CDR3 runs 16 residues. This CDR3 is CASSRRDRSNTGELFF. CDR3 bases: TGTGCCAGCAGCCGCAGGGACAGATCCAACACCGGGGAGCTGTTTTTT.

The genes are TRBV7-2 and TRBJ2-7; D perhaps matches TRBD1 (5 bases). V dropped 5 bases and J dropped 0 bases, with 14 bases sitting between them. CDR3 length equals 15 residues. Germline CDR1 SGHTA, CDR2 FQGNSA. The CDR3 loop is CASSPTGQASYEQYF. In DNA, the CDR3 is TGTGCCAGCAGCCCCACCGGACAAGCCTCCTACGAGCAGTACTTC.

V usage is TRBV2 and J usage is TRBJ2-1; D gene unclear. V was cut by 6 bases and J by 4 bases, with 16 bases left in between. Germline V gene lookup returns CDR1 SNHLY and CDR2 FYNNEI. The CDR3 consists of 15 residues. Written as DNA, the CDR3 is TGTGCCAGCAGACAAGAAGAAGCCGGGTACAATGAGCAGTTCTTC. Translating gives CASRQEEAGYNEQFF.

The rearrangement links TRBV6-1 to TRBJ2-5, with 9 bases matching TRBD1. This CDR3 has 15 amino acids. Unmatched junction bases numbered 9, after V lost 6 bases and J lost 4 bases. The germline V gene has CDR1 MNHNS and CDR2 SASEGT. The CDR3 nucleotides read TGTGCCAGCAGCCTTGGGACAGGGAACCGAGAGACCCAGTACTTC. This encodes CASSLGTGNRETQYF.

The V and J genes are TRBV11-2 and TRBJ2-7, with TRBD2 identical over 10 bases. V gave up 4 bases and J gave up 4 bases; unmatched junction bases: 7. CDR1 SGHAT and CDR2 FQNNGV come from the germline V gene. The CDR3 is 15 amino acids. The CDR3 DNA reads as TGTGCCAGCAGCTCCCCCAGCGGGAGGGATTACGAGCAGTACTTC. Its protein is CASSSPSGRDYEQYF.

This clonotype was seen only a few times. The CDR3, as DNA: TGTGCCAGCAGCCCAGAGCCGACAGGAGGCTACGAGCAGTACTTC. Its protein is CASSPEPTGGYEQYF. This sequence joins TRBV7-2 and TRBJ2-7, with D possibly TRBD1 on 6 matching bases. From germline, CDR1 is SGHTA and CDR2 FQGNSA. CDR3 length equals 15 residues. Trimming removed 5 bases at V and 3 bases at J, with 17 bases between.

This clonotype was detected a few times. This chain connects TRBV12-3 or TRBV12-4 to TRBJ1-1; D is ambiguous. Deletions cut 4 bases from V and 0 bases from J, with 6 bases between. The length of the CDR3 is 13 residues. CDR3 protein: CASSSQVNTEAFF. The CDR3, as DNA: TGTGCCAGCAGTTCCCAGGTGAACACTGAAGCTTTCTTT.

There are a few counts of this clonotype. This chain connects TRBV7-9 to TRBJ2-7; 7 bases line up with TRBD2. Germline assignment: CDR1 SEHNR and CDR2 FQNEAQ (reference sequence). The trim removed 5 bases at V and 7 bases at J, leaving 11 bases unmatched. The CDR3 is 14 amino acids. The CDR3: CASSLGGFGDEQYF. CDR3 bases: TGTGCCAGCAGCCTGGGAGGGTTCGGTGATGAGCAGTACTTC.

The rearrangement uses TRBV7-2 and TRBJ1-5, with TRBD1 as a possible D gene (6 bases). The CDR3 has 18 residues. Trimming stripped 1 base from V and 7 bases from J, with 23 bases between. The germline gives CDR1 SGHTA, CDR2 FQGNSA. This chain's CDR3 is CASSLGFKGPRGGQPQHF. DNA for the CDR3: TGTGCCAGCAGCTTAGGATTTAAGGGTCCAAGGGGGGGCCAGCCCCAGCATTTT.

The sample holds one count of this clonotype. V gene TRBV5-1 combines with J gene TRBJ2-7; TRBD1 aligns across 7 bases. The V gene's germline CDR1 is SGHRS and CDR2 YFSETQ. This CDR3 has 15 residues. Unmatched junction bases numbered 9, after V lost 4 bases and J lost 2 bases. CDR3 sequence: CASSIAGTVTYEQYF. The CDR3 coding sequence is TGCGCCAGCAGCATCGCCGGGACAGTTACCTACGAGCAGTACTTC.

The V gene is TRBV7-2, the J gene TRBJ2-3; D is unclear. The V and J ends lost 1 base and 2 bases respectively, with 4 bases between them. The CDR3 is 13 amino acids. Germline assignment: CDR1 SGHTA and CDR2 FQGNSA. The CDR3 DNA is TGTGCCAGCAGCTTAGACCCCACAGATACGCAGTATTTT. As protein: CASSLDPTDTQYF.